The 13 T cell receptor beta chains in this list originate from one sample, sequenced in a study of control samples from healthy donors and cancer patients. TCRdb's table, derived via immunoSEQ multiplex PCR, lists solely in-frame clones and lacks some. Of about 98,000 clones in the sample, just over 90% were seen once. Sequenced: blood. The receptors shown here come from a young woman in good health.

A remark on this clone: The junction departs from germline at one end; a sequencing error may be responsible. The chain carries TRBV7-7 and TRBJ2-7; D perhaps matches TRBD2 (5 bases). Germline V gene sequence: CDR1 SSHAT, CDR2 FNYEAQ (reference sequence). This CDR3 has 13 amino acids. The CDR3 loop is CASSPGMSYEQYF. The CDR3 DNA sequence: TGTGCTAGCAGCCCCGGGATGTCCTACGAGCAGTACTTC.

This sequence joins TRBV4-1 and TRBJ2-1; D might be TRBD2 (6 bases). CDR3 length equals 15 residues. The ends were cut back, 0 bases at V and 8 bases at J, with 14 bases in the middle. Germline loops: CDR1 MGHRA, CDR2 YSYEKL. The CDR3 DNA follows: TGCGCCAGCAGCCAAGATCAAGTCCCGGGGGATGAGCAGTTCTTC. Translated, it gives CASSQDQVPGDEQFF.

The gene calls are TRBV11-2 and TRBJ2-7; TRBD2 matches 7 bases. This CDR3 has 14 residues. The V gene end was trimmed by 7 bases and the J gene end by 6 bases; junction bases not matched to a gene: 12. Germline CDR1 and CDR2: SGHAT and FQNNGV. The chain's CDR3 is CASTLESLASEQYF. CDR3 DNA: TGTGCCAGCACTCTGGAATCACTAGCGAGCGAGCAGTACTTC. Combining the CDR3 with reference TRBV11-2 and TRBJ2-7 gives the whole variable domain EAGVAQSPRYKIIEKRQSVAFWCNPISGHATLYWYQQILGQGPKLLIQFQNNGVVDDSQLPKDRFSAERLKGVDSTLKIQPAKLEDSAVYLCASTLESLASEQYFGPGTRLTVT.

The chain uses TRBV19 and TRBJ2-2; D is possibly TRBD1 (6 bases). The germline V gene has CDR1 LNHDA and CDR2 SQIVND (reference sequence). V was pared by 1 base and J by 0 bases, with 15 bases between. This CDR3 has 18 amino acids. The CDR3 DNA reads TGTGCCAGTAGTATAGTTGGGGGCCAGCTAGCGAACACCGGGGAGCTGTTTTTT. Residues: CASSIVGGQLANTGELFF.

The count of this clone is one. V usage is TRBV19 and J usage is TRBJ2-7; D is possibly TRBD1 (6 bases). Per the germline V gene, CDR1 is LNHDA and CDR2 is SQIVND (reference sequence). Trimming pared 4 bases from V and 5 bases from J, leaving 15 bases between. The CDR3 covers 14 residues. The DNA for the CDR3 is TGTGCCAGTAGTAGCAGGGGATGGATCCACGAGCAGTACTTC. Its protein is CASSSRGWIHEQYF.

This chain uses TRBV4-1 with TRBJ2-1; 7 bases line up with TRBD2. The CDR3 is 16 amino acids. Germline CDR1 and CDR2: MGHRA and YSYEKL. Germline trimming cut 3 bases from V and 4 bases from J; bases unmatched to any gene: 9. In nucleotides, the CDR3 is TGCGCCAGCAGCCAGGCCCTAGCGGTGGTTTACAATGAGCAGTTCTTC. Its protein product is CASSQALAVVYNEQFF.

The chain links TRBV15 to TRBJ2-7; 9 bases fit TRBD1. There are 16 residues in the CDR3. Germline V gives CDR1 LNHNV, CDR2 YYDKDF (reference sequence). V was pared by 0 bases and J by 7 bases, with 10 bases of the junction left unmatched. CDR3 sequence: CATSREFGTGKGEQYF. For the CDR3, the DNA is TGTGCCACCAGCAGAGAGTTCGGGACAGGGAAAGGGGAGCAGTACTTC. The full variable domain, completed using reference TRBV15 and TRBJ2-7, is DAMVIQNPRYQVTQFGKPVTLSCSQTLNHNVMYWYQQKSSQAPKLLFHYYDKDFNNEADTPDNFQSRRPNTSFCFLDIRSPGLGDTAMYLCATSREFGTGKGEQYFGPGTRLTVT.

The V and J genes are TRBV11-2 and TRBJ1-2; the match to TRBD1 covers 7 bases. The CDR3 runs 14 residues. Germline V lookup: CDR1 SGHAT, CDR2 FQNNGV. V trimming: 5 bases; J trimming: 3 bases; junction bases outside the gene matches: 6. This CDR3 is CASSPGQAHYGYTF. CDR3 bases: TGTGCCAGCAGCCCTGGACAGGCACACTATGGCTACACCTTC.

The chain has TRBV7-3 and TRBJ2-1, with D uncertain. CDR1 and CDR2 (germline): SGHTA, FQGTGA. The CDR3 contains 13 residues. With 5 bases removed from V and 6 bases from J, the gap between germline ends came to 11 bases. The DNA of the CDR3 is TGTGCCAGCAGCCCCGGATCTCGCAATGAGCAGTTCTTC. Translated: CASSPGSRNEQFF.

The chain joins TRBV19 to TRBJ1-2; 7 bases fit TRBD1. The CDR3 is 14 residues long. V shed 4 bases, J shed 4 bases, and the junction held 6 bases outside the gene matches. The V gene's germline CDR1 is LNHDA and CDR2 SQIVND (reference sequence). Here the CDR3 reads CASSTPTGFYGYTF. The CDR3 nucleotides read TGTGCCAGTAGTACCCCGACAGGGTTCTATGGCTACACCTTC.

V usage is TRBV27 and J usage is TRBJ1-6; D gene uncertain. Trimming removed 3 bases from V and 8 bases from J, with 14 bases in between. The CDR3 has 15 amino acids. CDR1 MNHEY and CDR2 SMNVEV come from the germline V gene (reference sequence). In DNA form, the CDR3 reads TGTGCCAGCAGTTTGGCGGGCCAGGCAGATTCACCCCTCCACTTT. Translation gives CASSLAGQADSPLHF.

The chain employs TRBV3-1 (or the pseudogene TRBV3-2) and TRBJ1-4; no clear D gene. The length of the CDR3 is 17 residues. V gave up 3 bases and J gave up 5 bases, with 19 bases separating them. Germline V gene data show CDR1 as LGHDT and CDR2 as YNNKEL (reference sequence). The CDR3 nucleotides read TGTGCCAGCAGCCAGTTCCTTTTGCCCGGAGGAAATGAAAAACTGTTTTTT. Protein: CASSQFLLPGGNEKLFF.

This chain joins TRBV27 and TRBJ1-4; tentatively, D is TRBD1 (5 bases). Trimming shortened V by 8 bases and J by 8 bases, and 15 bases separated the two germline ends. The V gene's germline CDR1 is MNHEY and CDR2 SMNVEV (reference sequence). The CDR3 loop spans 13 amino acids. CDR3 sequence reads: CASSLSGWEKLFF. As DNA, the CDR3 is TGTGCCAGCTCTCTTTCAGGGTGGGAAAAACTGTTTTTT. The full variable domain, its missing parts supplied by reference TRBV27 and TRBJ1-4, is EAQVTQNPRYLITVTGKKLTVTCSQNMNHEYMSWYRQDPGLGLRQIYYSMNVEVTDKGDVPEGYKVSRKEKRNFPLILESPSPNQTSLYFCASSLSGWEKLFFGSGTQLSVL.